These 8 T cell receptor beta chains share one sample of origin, sequenced in a study of shared clonotypes between healthy human individuals. Naive CD8 isolation took CD45RO-negative cells positively selected for CCR7 and excluded terminally differentiated effector memory CD45RA+ cells. Sequencing used immunoSEQ multiplex PCR; TCRdb keeps in-frame clones, though not all of them. The sample includes approximately 2,000,000 clones, approximately 92% of them seen just once. Sample: naive CD8+ T cells from PBMCs. Source of these receptors: a man aged 18 to 30 in good health. Some clones in this sample may be carry-over from other donors' samples.

The count of this clone is one. V is TRBV9 and J is TRBJ1-3; tentative D call: TRBD1 (5 bases). This CDR3 has 15 amino acids. The germline V gene has CDR1 SGDLS and CDR2 YYNGEE. V lost 0 bases and J 3 bases, leaving 10 bases between the germline ends. CDR3 nucleotide sequence: TGTGCCAGCAGCGTAGATTTGGGGGTTGGAAACACCATATATTTT. Its translation: CASSVDLGVGNTIYF. The full variable domain, in which reference TRBV9 and TRBJ1-3 provide the parts outside the CDR3, is DSGVTQTPKHLITATGQRVTLRCSPRSGDLSVYWYQQSLDQGLQFLIQYYNGEERAKGNILERFSAQQFPDLHSELNLSSLELGDSALYFCASSVDLGVGNTIYFGEGSWLTVV.

The DNA for the CDR3 is TGTGCCAGCAGTCTGACAGGGAGAAAATACGAGCAGTACTTC. Residues: CASSLTGRKYEQYF. The genes are TRBV28 and TRBJ2-7; TRBD1 matches 7 bases. CDR1 and CDR2 (germline): MDHEN, SYDVKM. This CDR3 has 14 amino acids. The V and J ends lost 5 bases and 4 bases, in that order; junction bases with no gene match: 8.

V is TRBV11-2 and J is TRBJ1-4; possibly TRBD1 for D (5 bases). CDR1 is SGHAT, CDR2 FQNNGV, per germline. The CDR3 loop spans 15 amino acids. V lost 5 bases to trimming and J lost 2 bases, with 12 bases between them. CDR3 protein: CASSISGWTNEKLFF. DNA of the CDR3: TGTGCCAGCAGCATATCAGGGTGGACTAATGAAAAACTGTTTTTT.

This clone was seen only once. CDR3 nucleotides: TGTGCCACCAGCAGAGAAACTAGCTCGATTCTTAGCTCCTACAATGAGCAGTTCTTC. It codes for CATSRETSSILSSYNEQFF. This chain connects TRBV15 to TRBJ2-1, with D possibly being TRBD2 (6 bases). V gave up 0 bases and J gave up 0 bases, with 18 bases separating them. Germline values: CDR1 LNHNV, CDR2 YYDKDF (reference sequence). This CDR3 spans 19 amino acids.

The chain joins TRBV9 to TRBJ2-2; no definite D call. CDR1 and CDR2 from the germline V gene are SGDLS and YYNGEE. The V end lost 3 bases, the J end lost 1 base, and 10 bases lay between the germline ends. CDR3 size: 15 residues. CDR3 DNA sequence: TGTGCCAGCAGCGAATACGACCTGAACACCGGGGAGCTGTTTTTT. It encodes CASSEYDLNTGELFF.

V gene TRBV9 combines with J gene TRBJ2-5; 11 positions match TRBD1. The CDR3 contains 16 residues. With V trimmed by 0 bases and J by 5 bases, 6 bases remained unmatched. The germline V gene encodes CDR1 SGDLS and CDR2 YYNGEE. The chain's CDR3 is CASSVEDRGLVETQYF. CDR3 coding DNA: TGTGCCAGCAGCGTAGAGGACAGGGGGCTTGTGGAGACCCAGTACTTC.

The rearrangement links TRBV4-1 to TRBJ1-5; D is ambiguous. The CDR3 totals 15 residues. The germline V gene encodes CDR1 MGHRA and CDR2 YSYEKL. V was clipped by 3 bases and J by 0 bases, with 9 bases between them. For the CDR3, the DNA is TGCGCCAGCAGCCAGGGCCTAAATAGCAATCAGCCCCAGCATTTT. Translating gives CASSQGLNSNQPQHF.

This chain connects TRBV27 to TRBJ1-1, with D possibly being TRBD1 (6 bases). V was cut by 0 bases and J by 0 bases, with 14 bases left in between. This CDR3 contains 17 residues. Germline-derived CDR1 and CDR2 are MNHEY and SMNVEV (reference sequence). The CDR3 sequence: CASSLSGVGGLNTEAFF. The CDR3, as DNA: TGTGCCAGCAGTTTATCGGGGGTCGGGGGGCTGAACACTGAAGCTTTCTTT.